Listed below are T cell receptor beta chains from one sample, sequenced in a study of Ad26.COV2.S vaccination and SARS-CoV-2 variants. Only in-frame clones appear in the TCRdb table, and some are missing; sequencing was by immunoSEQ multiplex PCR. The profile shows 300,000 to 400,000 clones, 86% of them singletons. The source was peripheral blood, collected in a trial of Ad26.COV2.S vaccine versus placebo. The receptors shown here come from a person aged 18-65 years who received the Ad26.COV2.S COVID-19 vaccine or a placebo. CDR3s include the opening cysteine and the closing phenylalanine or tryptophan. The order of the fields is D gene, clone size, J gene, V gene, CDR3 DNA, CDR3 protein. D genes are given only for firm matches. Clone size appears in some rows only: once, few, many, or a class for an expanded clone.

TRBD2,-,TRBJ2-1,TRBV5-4,TGTGCCAGCAGCCCGAAGGTACCCGGGACTAGCGGGAGTGGGGATGAGCAGTTCTTC,CASSPKVPGTSGSGDEQFF
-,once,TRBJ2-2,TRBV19,TGTGCCAGTAGAGCAGGGAACACCGGGGAGCTGTTTTTT,CASRAGNTGELFF
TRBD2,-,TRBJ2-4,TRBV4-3,TGCGCCAGCAGCCAAGATCCTAGCGGGGGTACACTAGCCAAAAACATTCAGTACTTC,CASSQDPSGGTLAKNIQYF
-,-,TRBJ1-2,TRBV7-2,TGTGCCAGCAGCATTGGACCTCTCTATGGCTACACCTTC,CASSIGPLYGYTF
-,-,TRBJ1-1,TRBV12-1,TGTGCCAGCAGCTTTGCCGATGGGCTCGCTCAGCCTGAAGCTTTCTTT,CASSFADGLAQPEAFF
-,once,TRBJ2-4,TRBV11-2,TGTGCCAGCAGCTTCGGCGGAGACATAGCCAAAAACATTCAGTACTTC,CASSFGGDIAKNIQYF
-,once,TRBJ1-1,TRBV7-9,TGTGCCAGCAGCTCGGACGGGAACACTGAAGCTTTCTTT,CASSSDGNTEAFF
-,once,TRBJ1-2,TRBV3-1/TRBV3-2,TGTGCCAGCAGCCAAGGCCCTACAACGGGTGGCTACACCTTC,CASSQGPTTGGYTF
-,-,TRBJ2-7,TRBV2,TGTGCCAGCAGTGAATTCCCCGTTGGCTCCTACGAGCAGTACTTC,CASSEFPVGSYEQYF
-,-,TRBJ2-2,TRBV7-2,TGTGCCAGCAGCTCTTCTACCCGCGGGGAGCTGTTTTTT,CASSSSTRGELFF
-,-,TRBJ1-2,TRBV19,TGTGCCAGTAGTATGGGGACGCCTTCCTATGGCTACACCTTC,CASSMGTPSYGYTF
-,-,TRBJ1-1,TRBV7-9,TGTGCCAGCACCTCTCAGAGGGGGAACACTGAAGCTTTCTTT,CASTSQRGNTEAFF
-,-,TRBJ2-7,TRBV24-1,TGTGCCACCAGTGACTTGAGAGGCGACGAGCAGTACTTC,CATSDLRGDEQYF
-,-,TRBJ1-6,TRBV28,TGTGCCAGCAGTCCCTTGGACAGAGCCCTCCACTTT,CASSPLDRALHF
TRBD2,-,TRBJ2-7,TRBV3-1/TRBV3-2,TGTGCCAGCAGCCAGTCCACTAGCGGGGGGGCCAGCTCCTACGAGCAGTACTTC,CASSQSTSGGASSYEQYF
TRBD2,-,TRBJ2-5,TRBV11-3,TGTGCCAGCAGCTTAGGGGGGGGAGAGACCCAGTACTTC,CASSLGGGETQYF
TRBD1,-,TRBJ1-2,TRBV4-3,TGCGCCAGCAGCCAAGACCGAGGACAGGGGGACTATGGCTACACCTTC,CASSQDRGQGDYGYTF
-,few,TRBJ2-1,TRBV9,TGTGCCAGCAGCGTAGACTCGTCCCCATACAATGAGCAGTTCTTC,CASSVDSSPYNEQFF
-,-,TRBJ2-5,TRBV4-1,TGCGCCAGCAGCCAACAAATGGGGACACAAGAGACCCAGTACTTC,CASSQQMGTQETQYF
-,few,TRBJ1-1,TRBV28,TGTGCCAGCAGTCTTGGCGGGGCCCGGGGAGCTTTCTTT,CASSLGGARGAFF
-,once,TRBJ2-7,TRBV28,TGTGCCAGCACCTTCTCCGGGAGAGAGGTCTACGAGCAGTACTTC,CASTFSGREVYEQYF
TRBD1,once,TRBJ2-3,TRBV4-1,TGCGCCAGCAGCCAGTCGGGACAGGGAGCAGATACGCAGTATTTT,CASSQSGQGADTQYF
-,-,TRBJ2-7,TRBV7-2,TGTGCCAGCAGCTTTAGTCCGCTCCACCAGTACGAGCAGTACTTC,CASSFSPLHQYEQYF
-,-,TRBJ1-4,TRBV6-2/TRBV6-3,TGTGCCAGCAGTCCCCTCGGGGAGCAGAGGGAAAAACTGTTTTTT,CASSPLGEQREKLFF
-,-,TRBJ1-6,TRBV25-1,TGTGCCAGCAGTGATGCGAGCTCCTATAATTCACCCCTCCACTTT,CASSDASSYNSPLHF